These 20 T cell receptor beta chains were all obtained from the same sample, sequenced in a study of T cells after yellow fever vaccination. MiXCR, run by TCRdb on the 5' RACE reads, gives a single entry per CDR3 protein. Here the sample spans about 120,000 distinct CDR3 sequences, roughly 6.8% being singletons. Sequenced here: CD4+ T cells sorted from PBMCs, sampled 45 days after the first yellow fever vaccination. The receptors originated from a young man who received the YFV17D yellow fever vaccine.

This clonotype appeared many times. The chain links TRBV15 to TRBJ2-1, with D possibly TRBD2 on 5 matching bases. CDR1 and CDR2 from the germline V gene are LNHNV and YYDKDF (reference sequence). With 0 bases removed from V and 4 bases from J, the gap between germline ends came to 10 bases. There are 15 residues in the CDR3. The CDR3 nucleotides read TGTGCCACCAGCAGAGATCTGAGAGGGTACAATGAGCAGTTCTTC. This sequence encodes CATSRDLRGYNEQFF.

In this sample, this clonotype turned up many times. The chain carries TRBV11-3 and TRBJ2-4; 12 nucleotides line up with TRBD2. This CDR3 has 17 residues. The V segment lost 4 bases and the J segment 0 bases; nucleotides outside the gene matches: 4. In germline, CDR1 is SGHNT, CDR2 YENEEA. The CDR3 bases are TGTGCCAGCAGCTCTAGCGGGGGGGCTCTAGCCAAAAACATTCAGTACTTC. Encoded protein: CASSSSGGALAKNIQYF.

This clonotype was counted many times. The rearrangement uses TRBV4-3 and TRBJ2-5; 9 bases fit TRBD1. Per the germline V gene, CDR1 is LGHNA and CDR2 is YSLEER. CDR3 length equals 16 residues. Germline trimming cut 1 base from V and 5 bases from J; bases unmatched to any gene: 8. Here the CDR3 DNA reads TGCGCCAGCAGCCAAGTTTTGTGGGGGACAGGGGAGACCCAGTACTTC. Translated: CASSQVLWGTGETQYF.

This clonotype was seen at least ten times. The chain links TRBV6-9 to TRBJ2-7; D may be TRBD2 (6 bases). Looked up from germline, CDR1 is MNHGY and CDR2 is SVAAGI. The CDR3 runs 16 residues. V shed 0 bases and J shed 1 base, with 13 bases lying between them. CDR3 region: CASSYSAGRLSYEQYF. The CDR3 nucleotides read TGTGCCAGCAGTTATTCGGCGGGGCGCCTGTCCTACGAGCAGTACTTC.

The DNA of the CDR3 is TGTGCCAGTATGGGTTGGAAGACCCAGTACTTC. It yields the protein CASMGWKTQYF. The chain carries TRBV19 and TRBJ2-5; no clear D. CDR1 LNHDA and CDR2 SQIVND come from the germline V gene (reference sequence). This CDR3 spans 11 amino acids. Trimming removed 7 bases at V and 6 bases at J, with 9 bases between.

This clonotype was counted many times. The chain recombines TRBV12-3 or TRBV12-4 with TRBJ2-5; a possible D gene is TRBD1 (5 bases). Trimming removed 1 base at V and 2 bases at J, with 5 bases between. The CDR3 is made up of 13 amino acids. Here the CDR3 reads CASSLDRQETQYF. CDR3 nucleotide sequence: TGTGCCAGCAGTTTAGACAGGCAAGAGACCCAGTACTTC.

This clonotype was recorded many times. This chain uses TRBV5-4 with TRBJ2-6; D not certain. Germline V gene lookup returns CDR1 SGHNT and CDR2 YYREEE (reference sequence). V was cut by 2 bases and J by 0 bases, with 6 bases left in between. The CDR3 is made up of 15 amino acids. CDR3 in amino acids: CASSFLVSGANVLTF. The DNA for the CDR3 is TGTGCCAGCAGCTTTTTGGTCTCTGGGGCCAACGTCCTGACTTTC.

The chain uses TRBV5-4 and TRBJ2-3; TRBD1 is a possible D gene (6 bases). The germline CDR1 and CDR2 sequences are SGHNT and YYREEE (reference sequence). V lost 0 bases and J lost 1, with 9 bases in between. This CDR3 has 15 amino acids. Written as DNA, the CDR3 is TGTGCCAGCAGCTTGGGGAACAGGGGCACAGATACGCAGTATTTT. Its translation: CASSLGNRGTDTQYF. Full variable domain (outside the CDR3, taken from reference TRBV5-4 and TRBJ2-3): ETGVTQSPTHLIKTRGQQVTLRCSSQSGHNTVSWYQQALGQGPQFIFQYYREEENGRGNFPPRFSGLQFPNYSSELNVNALELDDSALYLCASSLGNRGTDTQYFGPGTRLTVL.

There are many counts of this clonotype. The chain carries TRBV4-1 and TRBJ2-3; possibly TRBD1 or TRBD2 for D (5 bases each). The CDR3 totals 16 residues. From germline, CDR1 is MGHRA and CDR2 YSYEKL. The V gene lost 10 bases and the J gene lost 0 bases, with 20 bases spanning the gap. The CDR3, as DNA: TGCGCCACCACCGGGGACGGGTACTTCAGCACAGATACGCAGTATTTT. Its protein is CATTGDGYFSTDTQYF.

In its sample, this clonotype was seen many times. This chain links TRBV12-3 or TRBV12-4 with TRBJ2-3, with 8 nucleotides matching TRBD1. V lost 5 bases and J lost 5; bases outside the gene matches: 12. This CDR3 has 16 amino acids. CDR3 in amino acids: CASSPPRQGTGDTQYF. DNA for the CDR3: TGTGCCAGCAGTCCCCCGCGACAGGGGACTGGAGATACGCAGTATTTT.

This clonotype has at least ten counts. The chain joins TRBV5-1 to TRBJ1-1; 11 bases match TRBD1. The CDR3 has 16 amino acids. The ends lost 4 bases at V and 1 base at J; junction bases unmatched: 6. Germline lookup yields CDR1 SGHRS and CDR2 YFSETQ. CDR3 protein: CASSILGQGANTEAFF. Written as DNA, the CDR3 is TGCGCCAGCAGCATCCTAGGACAGGGGGCGAACACTGAAGCTTTCTTT.

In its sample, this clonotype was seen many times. CDR3 sequence: CASSGEAGRETQYF. The CDR3 bases are TGTGCCAGCAGCGGAGAGGCAGGGAGAGAGACCCAGTACTTC. The V call is TRBV7-2, the J call TRBJ2-5; perhaps D is TRBD1 or TRBD2 (5 bases each). Germline V gives CDR1 SGHTA, CDR2 FQGNSA. The germline V and J ends were trimmed by 5 bases and 4 bases, with 14 bases remaining between them. The CDR3 sequence is 14 residues long.

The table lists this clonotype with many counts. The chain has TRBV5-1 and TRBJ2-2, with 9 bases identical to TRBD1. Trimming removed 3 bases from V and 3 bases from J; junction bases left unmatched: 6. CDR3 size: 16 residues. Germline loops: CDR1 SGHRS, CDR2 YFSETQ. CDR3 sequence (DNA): TGCGCCAGCAGCTCCGGAACAGGGGGCTACACCGGGGAGCTGTTTTTT. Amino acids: CASSSGTGGYTGELFF.

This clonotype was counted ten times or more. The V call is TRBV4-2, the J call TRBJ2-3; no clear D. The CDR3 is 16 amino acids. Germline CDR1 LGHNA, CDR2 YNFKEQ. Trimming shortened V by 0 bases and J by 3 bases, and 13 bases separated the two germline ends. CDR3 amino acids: CASSQDPLLLTDTQYF. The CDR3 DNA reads TGTGCCAGCAGCCAAGATCCCCTCCTATTAACAGATACGCAGTATTTT.

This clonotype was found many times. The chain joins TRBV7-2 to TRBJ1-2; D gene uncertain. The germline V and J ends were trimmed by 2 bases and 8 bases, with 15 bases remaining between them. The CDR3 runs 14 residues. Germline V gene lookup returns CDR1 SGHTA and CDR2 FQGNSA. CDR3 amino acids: CASSLKFLGQGYTF. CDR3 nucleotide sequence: TGTGCCAGCAGCTTAAAATTTTTGGGCCAGGGCTACACCTTC.

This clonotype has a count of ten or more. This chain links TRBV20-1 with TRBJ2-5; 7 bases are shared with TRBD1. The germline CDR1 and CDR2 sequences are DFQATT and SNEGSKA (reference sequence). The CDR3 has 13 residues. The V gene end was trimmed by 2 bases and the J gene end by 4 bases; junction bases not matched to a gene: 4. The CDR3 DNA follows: TGCAGTGCTAGAAGGGGGCACCTAGAGACCCAGTACTTC. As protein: CSARRGHLETQYF.

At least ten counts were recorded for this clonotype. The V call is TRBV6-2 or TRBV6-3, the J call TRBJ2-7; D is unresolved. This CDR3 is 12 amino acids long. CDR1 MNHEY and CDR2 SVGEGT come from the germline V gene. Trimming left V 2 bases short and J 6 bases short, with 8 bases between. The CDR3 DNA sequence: TGTGCCAGCAGTTACCTAGGGCTCGAGCAGTACGTC. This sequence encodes CASSYLGLEQYV.

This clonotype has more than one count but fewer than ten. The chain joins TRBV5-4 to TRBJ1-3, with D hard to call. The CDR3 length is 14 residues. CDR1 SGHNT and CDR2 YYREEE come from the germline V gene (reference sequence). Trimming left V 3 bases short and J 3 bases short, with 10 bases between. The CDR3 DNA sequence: TGTGCCAGCAGCTCAGGAGGGTTTGGAAACACCATATATTTT. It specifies CASSSGGFGNTIYF.

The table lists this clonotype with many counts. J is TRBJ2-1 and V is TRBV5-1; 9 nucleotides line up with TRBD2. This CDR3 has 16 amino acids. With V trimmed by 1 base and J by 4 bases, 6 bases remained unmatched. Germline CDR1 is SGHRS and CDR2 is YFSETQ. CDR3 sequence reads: CASSLLRGGIYNEQFF. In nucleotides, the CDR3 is TGCGCCAGCAGCTTGCTGCGGGGGGGGATATACAATGAGCAGTTCTTC.

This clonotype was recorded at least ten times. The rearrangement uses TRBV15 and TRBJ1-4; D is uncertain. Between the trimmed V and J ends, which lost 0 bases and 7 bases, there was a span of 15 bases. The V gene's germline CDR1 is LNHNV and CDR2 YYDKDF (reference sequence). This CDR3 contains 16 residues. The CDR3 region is CATSRDPGIRGEKLFF. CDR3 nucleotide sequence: TGTGCCACCAGCAGAGATCCGGGGATTCGGGGTGAAAAACTGTTTTTT.